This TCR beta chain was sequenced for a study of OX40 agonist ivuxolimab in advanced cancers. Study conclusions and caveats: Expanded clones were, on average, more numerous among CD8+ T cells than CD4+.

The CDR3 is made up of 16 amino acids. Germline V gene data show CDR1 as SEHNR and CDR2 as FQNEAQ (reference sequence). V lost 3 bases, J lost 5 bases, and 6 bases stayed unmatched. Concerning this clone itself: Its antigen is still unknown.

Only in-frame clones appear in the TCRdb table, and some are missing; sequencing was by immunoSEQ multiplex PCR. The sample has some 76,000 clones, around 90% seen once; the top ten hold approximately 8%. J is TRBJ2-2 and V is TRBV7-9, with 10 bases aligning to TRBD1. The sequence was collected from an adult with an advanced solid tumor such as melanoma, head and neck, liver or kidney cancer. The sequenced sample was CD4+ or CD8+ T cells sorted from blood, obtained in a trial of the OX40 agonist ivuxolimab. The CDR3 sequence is CASSFPLGQGTGELFF. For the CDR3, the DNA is TGTGCCAGCAGCTTTCCGTTGGGACAGGGGACCGGGGAGCTGTTTTTT.